This TCR beta chain was found in a study of OX40 agonist ivuxolimab in advanced cancers. Looking at the study overall: Ivuxolimab, which targeted the costimulatory receptor OX40 (CD134), was an agonistic, fully human IgG2 monoclonal antibody. Intravenous ivuxolimab was administered to patients every 2 weeks at six dose levels: 0.01, 0.1, 0.3, 1.5, 3 and 10 mg/kg. Of the roughly 54 dose-escalation patients, hepatocellular carcinoma was present in 19, melanoma in roughly 15, renal cell carcinoma in 9 and head and neck cancer in 9. A male proportion of around 80% and a mean age of roughly 55 years, ranging from about 23 to 79, were recorded for the dose-escalation cohort. Prior anti-PD-1, anti-PD-L1 or anti-CTLA-4 therapy was permitted, and about 40% of dose-escalation patients had received checkpoint inhibitors. Partial responses were achieved by three dose-escalation patients, of whom one had hepatocellular carcinoma and two had cutaneous melanoma. Peripheral TCRbeta sequencing aimed to test whether ivuxolimab altered TCR sequence diversity and caused clonal T-cell expansion. The paper describes the monotherapy dose-escalation part (N ≈ 52 patients) of the phase I trial of ivuxolimab.

The trial excluded patients who had a history of autoimmune disease or were on systemic immunosuppression. Peripheral blood for TCR sequencing was collected from all dose cohorts at baseline, on cycle 4 day 1, and on cycle 7 day 1. Samples were obtained from an open-label, multicenter, first-in-human phase I dose-escalation trial of ivuxolimab. Adults with locally advanced or metastatic head and neck squamous cell, hepatocellular, melanoma or renal cell carcinoma were enrolled in the trial. Before TCR sequencing, CD4+ and CD8+ T cells were separately sorted from peripheral blood. To sequence the TCRbeta CDR3 region, genomic DNA was isolated from the sorted cells. The immunoSEQ Assay was used to sequence the TCRbeta CDR3 regions. TCRdb mirrors the immuneACCESS table, restricted to in-frame sequences. Some clones are absent from its copies; in checked studies, under half trace to an unresolved V gene, and the reason for the others is unknown. This sample has about 15,000 clones in its table, and approximately 80% of those were observed once. The ten largest clonotypes hold around a third of the sample.

Reading the germline V gene (reference sequence) gives CDR1 MNHNY and CDR2 SVGAGI. Cut back by 2 bases and 1 base, the V and J ends lie 11 bases apart. The CDR3 spans 15 residues, from the cysteine through the phenylalanine. Only the CDR3 DNA is retained, 45 bases long and in frame from the first base. General findings and caveats noted by the study authors: Antigen specificity was not determined for the clonally expanded peripheral T cells. Low levels of normalized T-cell clonal expansion were also seen in some nonresponding patients. At doses of 0.1 to 3.0 mg/kg, clonal expansion of both CD4+ and CD8+ T cells in blood was seen between baseline and week 6. In the 0.1-3.0 mg/kg groups, partial responders were among the patients with the lowest normalized peripheral clonal expansion, particularly in CD8+ T cells. After ivuxolimab, more expanded clones were found on average in CD8+ T cells than in CD4+ T cells.

In regard to this clone: It has no known antigen specificity. Qualities for individual bases were not recorded, and no much larger clone is one base off.

The material sequenced was CD4+ or CD8+ T cells sorted from blood, taken in a trial of the OX40 agonist ivuxolimab. Recombination linked TRBV6-6 to TRBJ1-2, with the D gene not clear enough to name. This receptor was obtained from an adult with an advanced solid tumor such as melanoma, head and neck, liver or kidney cancer. The nucleotide sequence reads TGTGCCAGCAGTTACCTCAAAGGTAGTAACTATGGCTACACCTTC. This encodes CASSYLKGSNYGYTF.